This T cell receptor (beta chain) was observed in a study of blood T cell repertoires in COVID-19. In the study overall: Material from acute and convalescent COVID-19 was sourced from the United States, Italy and Spain. T cells, B-cell-depleted T cells, or PBMCs provided the cDNA or gDNA that served as material.

The V segment lost 5 bases and the J segment 1 base; nucleotides outside the gene matches: 12. Looked up from germline, CDR1 is MNHNY and CDR2 is SVGAGI (reference sequence). The CDR3 is made up of 20 amino acids. Clones were sequenced by immunoSEQ multiplex PCR, and TCRdb holds only the in-frame ones, with some missing. Of 240,000 or so clones in the sample, around 90% were seen once. The sample was peripheral blood. The chain couples TRBV6-6 to TRBJ2-1, with 15 positions matching TRBD2. The sequence came from a woman aged 35 to 49 who had recovered from COVID-19. CDR3 sequence reads: CASSPRTSGRANPSYNEQFF. Here the CDR3 DNA reads TGTGCCAGCAGTCCCCGGACTAGCGGGAGGGCAAACCCTTCCTACAATGAGCAGTTCTTC.